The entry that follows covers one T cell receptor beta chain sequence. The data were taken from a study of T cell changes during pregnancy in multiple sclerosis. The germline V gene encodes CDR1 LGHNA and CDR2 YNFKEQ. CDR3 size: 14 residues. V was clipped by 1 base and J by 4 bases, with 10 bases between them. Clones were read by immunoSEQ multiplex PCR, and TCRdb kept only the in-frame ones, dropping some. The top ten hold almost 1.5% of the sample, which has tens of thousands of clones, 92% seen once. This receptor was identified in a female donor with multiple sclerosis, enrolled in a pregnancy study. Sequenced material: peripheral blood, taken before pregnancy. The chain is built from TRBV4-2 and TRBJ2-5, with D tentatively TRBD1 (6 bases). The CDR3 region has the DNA TGTGCCAGCAGCCAAGGCTGGGGGCGAGAGACCCAGTACTTC. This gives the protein CASSQGWGRETQYF.